This is a list of T cell receptor beta chains from one sample in a study of blood T cell repertoires in COVID-19. Data came from immunoSEQ multiplex PCR; TCRdb stores just in-frame clones and leaves some out. The data show some 250,000 clones, with roughly 89% seen just once and 8% to 10% held by the top ten. Material: PBMCs or T cells enriched from blood (not recorded which). The source of these receptors is a man aged 35-49 years who had recovered from COVID-19. Both conserved end residues are part of each CDR3. Each record gives: J gene, V gene, CDR3 length, clone size, D gene, CDR3 protein, CDR3 DNA. A D gene is named only where the DNA matches it firmly. For some rows the clone size is stated as once, few or many, or as a class when expanded; others skip it.

j_gene: TRBJ2-5; v_gene: TRBV12-3/TRBV12-4; len: 13; abundance: once; d_gene: NA; CDR3aa: CASSFLVAETQYF; CDR3nt: TGTGCCAGCAGTTTCCTGGTCGCGGAGACCCAGTACTTC
j_gene: TRBJ1-2; v_gene: TRBV7-9; len: 13; abundance: NA; d_gene: NA; CDR3aa: CASSPYTTGGYTF; CDR3nt: TGTGCCAGCAGCCCTTATACTACAGGCGGCTACACCTTC
j_gene: TRBJ2-2; v_gene: TRBV18; len: 15; abundance: once; d_gene: NA; CDR3aa: CASSPGAANTGELFF; CDR3nt: TGTGCCAGCTCACCAGGCGCCGCGAACACCGGGGAGTTGTTTTTT
j_gene: TRBJ2-3; v_gene: TRBV5-4; len: 16; abundance: NA; d_gene: TRBD2; CDR3aa: CASSFLAGGPTDTQYF; CDR3nt: TGTGCCAGCAGCTTCCTAGCGGGGGGGCCGACAGATACGCAGTATTTT
j_gene: TRBJ1-5; v_gene: TRBV27; len: 16; abundance: NA; d_gene: NA; CDR3aa: CASRQGRVVGGQPQHF; CDR3nt: TGTGCCAGCAGGCAGGGGCGGGTTGTTGGTGGTCAGCCCCAGCATTTT
j_gene: TRBJ1-1; v_gene: TRBV12-5; len: 11; abundance: NA; d_gene: NA; CDR3aa: CASGVINEAFF; CDR3nt: TGTGCTAGTGGTGTTATAAATGAAGCTTTCTTT
j_gene: TRBJ1-2; v_gene: TRBV2; len: 15; abundance: few; d_gene: NA; CDR3aa: CASSVLQGSSYGYTF; CDR3nt: TGTGCCAGCAGTGTGCTGCAGGGGTCCTCATATGGCTACACCTTC
j_gene: TRBJ2-7; v_gene: TRBV5-6; len: 17; abundance: NA; d_gene: TRBD1; CDR3aa: CASSLATGQGGSYEQYF; CDR3nt: TGTGCCAGCAGCTTGGCCACGGGACAGGGGGGCTCCTACGAGCAGTACTTC
j_gene: TRBJ2-7; v_gene: TRBV29-1; len: 14; abundance: few; d_gene: NA; CDR3aa: CSVFTGSSVYEQYF; CDR3nt: TGCAGCGTGTTTACAGGGTCCTCGGTTTACGAGCAGTACTTC
j_gene: TRBJ1-5; v_gene: TRBV5-8; len: 13; abundance: NA; d_gene: TRBD1; CDR3aa: CASNLDRAQPQHF; CDR3nt: TGTGCCAGCAACCTGGACAGGGCCCAGCCCCAGCATTTT
j_gene: TRBJ1-1; v_gene: TRBV10-3; len: 14; abundance: NA; d_gene: TRBD1; CDR3aa: CATEKGAGNTEAFF; CDR3nt: TGTGCCACCGAGAAGGGGGCGGGGAACACTGAAGCTTTCTTT
j_gene: TRBJ2-3; v_gene: TRBV7-9; len: 16; abundance: few; d_gene: TRBD2; CDR3aa: CASSSGTSGNTDTQYF; CDR3nt: TGTGCCAGCAGCTCTGGGACTAGCGGGAACACAGATACGCAGTATTTT
j_gene: TRBJ1-5; v_gene: TRBV2; len: 16; abundance: NA; d_gene: TRBD1; CDR3aa: CASSGRTGGSNQPQHF; CDR3nt: TGTGCCAGCAGTGGGCGTACAGGGGGTAGCAATCAGCCCCAGCATTTT
j_gene: TRBJ1-4; v_gene: TRBV19; len: 15; abundance: once; d_gene: NA; CDR3aa: CASSILGRLKEKLFF; CDR3nt: TGTGCCAGTAGTATATTGGGGCGCCTAAAGGAAAAACTGTTTTTT
j_gene: TRBJ2-7; v_gene: TRBV27; len: 13; abundance: NA; d_gene: TRBD1; CDR3aa: CASSPGTGYEQYF; CDR3nt: TGTGCCAGCAGTCCGGGGACAGGGTACGAGCAGTACTTC